Shown below are 16 T cell receptor beta chains from a single sample sequenced in a study of T cells in Graves' hyperthyroidism and ophthalmopathy. Template material for amplifying TCR beta CDR3 regions consisted of RNA transcripts. The HTBI primer set served for first-round RT-PCR of the TCR CDR3. Each CDR3 protein is one row after TCRdb ran MiXCR on the multiplex PCR reads. The repertoire has about half a million distinct CDR3 sequences, 20% of them found once; the top ten carry approximately 50%. The sample consisted of blood. All receptors come from a man aged 35-49 years with Graves' ophthalmopathy.

The chain has TRBV28 and TRBJ1-6; 11 nucleotides match TRBD1. Losses at the gene ends were 5 bases for V and 0 bases for J; bases not matched to a gene: 3. CDR3 size: 17 residues. Germline CDR1 and CDR2: MDHEN and SYDVKM. DNA of the CDR3: TGTGCCAGCAGTCGGGGGACAGGGGGCTCCTATAATTCACCCCTCCACTTT. It encodes CASSRGTGGSYNSPLHF.

This sequence joins TRBV2 and TRBJ2-3, with D possibly called TRBD1 or TRBD2 (5 bases each). The V gene lost 10 bases and the J gene lost 2 bases, with 16 bases spanning the gap. CDR1 SNHLY and CDR2 FYNNEI come from the germline V gene. CDR3 length: 14 amino acids. This CDR3 is CATSPGTFTDTQYF. The DNA for the CDR3 is TGTGCCACCTCGCCGGGGACCTTCACAGATACGCAGTATTTT.

This clonotype was detected a few times. The rearrangement uses TRBV7-8 and TRBJ2-1; 9 bases are shared with TRBD2. J was trimmed by 5 bases and V by 0 bases; bases with no gene match: 8. The CDR3 is 17 amino acids. Germline V gene lookup returns CDR1 SGHVS and CDR2 FQNEAQ. DNA of the CDR3: TGTGCCAGCAGCTTAGCGCCGGTTCTAGCGGGGAACAATGAGCAGTTCTTC. Translating it yields CASSLAPVLAGNNEQFF.

This clonotype has at least ten counts. The chain carries TRBV7-2 and TRBJ2-5, with 7 bases aligning to TRBD2. This CDR3 has 16 amino acids. Trimming removed 1 base from V and 5 bases from J; junction bases left unmatched: 10. From germline, CDR1 is SGHTA and CDR2 FQGNSA. This chain's CDR3 is CASSLGLAGWLETQYF. In nucleotides, the CDR3 is TGTGCCAGCAGCTTAGGATTAGCGGGTTGGTTGGAGACCCAGTACTTC.

The chain has TRBV7-9 and TRBJ2-5; TRBD1 matches 8 bases. Germline lookup yields CDR1 SEHNR and CDR2 FQNEAQ (reference sequence). V shed 4 bases and J 5 bases; nucleotides not matched to a gene: 6. The CDR3 has 14 residues. The CDR3 is CASSYGQGGETQYF. CDR3 sequence (DNA): TGTGCCAGCAGCTACGGACAGGGCGGGGAGACCCAGTACTTC.

In its sample, this clonotype was seen a few times. This chain links TRBV18 with TRBJ1-2; possible D gene TRBD1, 5 bases. The CDR3 loop spans 15 amino acids. Trimming pared 4 bases from V and 0 bases from J, leaving 12 bases between. Germline CDR1 KGHSH, CDR2 LQKENI. CDR3 protein: CASSLRDGANYGYTF. In nucleotides, the CDR3 is TGTGCCAGCTCACTCCGGGACGGAGCTAACTATGGCTACACCTTC.

This clonotype came up many times. V usage is TRBV5-1 and J usage is TRBJ2-7; TRBD1 or TRBD2 may be the D gene (5 bases each). The CDR3 consists of 13 residues. Trimming took 4 bases from V and 3 from J, leaving 11 bases between them. Germline loops: CDR1 SGHRS, CDR2 YFSETQ. CDR3 coding DNA: TGCGCCAGCAGCCGGGACGCAGTCTACGAGCAGTACTTC. The encoded protein is CASSRDAVYEQYF.

The chain joins TRBV19 to TRBJ2-1; maybe TRBD2 (7 bases). V lost 5 bases, J lost 10 bases, and 21 bases lay in between. From germline, CDR1 is LNHDA and CDR2 SQIVND (reference sequence). This CDR3 spans 15 amino acids. The CDR3 sequence: CASSPGATSAQEQFF. Here the CDR3 DNA reads TGTGCCAGTAGTCCAGGGGCCACTAGCGCCCAAGAGCAGTTCTTC. The entire variable domain, with the rest obtained from reference TRBV19 and TRBJ2-1, is as follows: DGGITQSPKYLFRKEGQNVTLSCEQNLNHDAMYWYRQDPGQGLRLIYYSQIVNDFQKGDIAEGYSVSREKKESFPLTVTSAQKNPTAFYLCASSPGATSAQEQFFGPGTRLTVL.

This clonotype was observed many times. This chain uses TRBV5-1 with TRBJ2-3; D is possibly TRBD2 (6 bases). There are 15 residues in the CDR3. In germline, CDR1 is SGHRS, CDR2 YFSETQ. The V end lost 2 bases, the J end lost 1 base, and 11 bases lay between the germline ends. Here the CDR3 DNA reads TGCGCCAGCAGCTTCGCGGGGCGGGGCACAGATACGCAGTATTTT. Translation: CASSFAGRGTDTQYF.

This chain joins TRBV27 and TRBJ1-4; D is ambiguous. The CDR3 length is 14 residues. The ends were cut back, 2 bases at V and 8 bases at J, with 12 bases in the middle. Germline loops: CDR1 MNHEY, CDR2 SMNVEV (reference sequence). The CDR3: CASSLNPYHEKLFF. The CDR3 coding sequence is TGTGCCAGCAGTTTAAATCCCTACCACGAAAAACTGTTTTTT. Based on the CDR3 plus reference TRBV27 and TRBJ1-4, the full variable domain is EAQVTQNPRYLITVTGKKLTVTCSQNMNHEYMSWYRQDPGLGLRQIYYSMNVEVTDKGDVPEGYKVSRKEKRNFPLILESPSPNQTSLYFCASSLNPYHEKLFFGSGTQLSVL.

A few counts support this clonotype. V is TRBV9 and J is TRBJ2-1; 12 bases are a match to TRBD2. The length of the CDR3 is 16 residues. V lost 2 bases and J lost 3; bases outside the gene matches: 3. Germline-derived CDR1 and CDR2 are SGDLS and YYNGEE. The CDR3 nucleotides are TGTGCCAGCAGCGTCTGGACTAGCGGGGTCTACAATGAGCAGTTCTTC. Protein: CASSVWTSGVYNEQFF.

On this clonotype itself: This sequence may be a read error, since a much larger clone differs from it by one base. V usage is TRBV2 and J usage is TRBJ2-5; weak D call: TRBD1 (6 bases). CDR1 is SNHLY, CDR2 FYNNEI, per germline. The CDR3 has 13 amino acids. The chain's CDR3 is CASREGGREAQYF. The CDR3 DNA is TGTGCCAGCAGGGAAGGGGGAAGAGAGGCCCAGTACTTC.

In its sample, this clonotype was seen a few times. This chain links TRBV6-1 with TRBJ2-6; TRBD1 matches 9 bases. Looked up from germline, CDR1 is MNHNS and CDR2 is SASEGT. This CDR3 has 18 residues. The V segment lost 5 bases and the J segment 2 bases; nucleotides outside the gene matches: 10. The CDR3 spells CASSSRGQGSAGANVLTF. As DNA, the CDR3 is TGTGCCAGCAGTTCCAGGGGACAGGGAAGCGCTGGGGCCAACGTCCTGACTTTC.

In this sample, this clonotype turned up many times. This CDR3 is CASSVPDRGLGYTF. CDR3 coding DNA: TGTGCCAGCAGCGTCCCGGACAGGGGGTTAGGCTACACCTTC. The gene calls are TRBV2 and TRBJ1-2; the match to TRBD1 covers 10 bases. Germline-derived CDR1 and CDR2 are SNHLY and FYNNEI. The CDR3 length is 14 residues. V dropped 6 bases and J dropped 8; count of bases not matched to a gene: 9.

The V call is TRBV29-1, the J call TRBJ2-7; a weak D match, TRBD1 (5 bases). V lost 3 bases to trimming and J lost 1 base, with 16 bases between them. Per germline, CDR1 SQVTM and CDR2 ANQGSEA. The CDR3 spans 15 residues. The CDR3 sequence is CSVESQGVMSYEQYF. The CDR3 DNA reads TGCAGCGTTGAGAGCCAAGGGGTTATGTCCTACGAGCAGTACTTC.

This clonotype turned up a few times. The V and J genes are TRBV19 and TRBJ1-1; D is undetermined. The CDR3 runs to 12 residues. The V end was cut by 5 bases, the J end by 1 base, with 5 bases between. Germline V gene data show CDR1 as LNHDA and CDR2 as SQIVND (reference sequence). CDR3 bases: TGTGCCAGTAGTCCCAGGAACACTGAAGCTTTCTTT. Translated: CASSPRNTEAFF. Full variable domain (remainder filled in from reference TRBV19 and TRBJ1-1): DGGITQSPKYLFRKEGQNVTLSCEQNLNHDAMYWYRQDPGQGLRLIYYSQIVNDFQKGDIAEGYSVSREKKESFPLTVTSAQKNPTAFYLCASSPRNTEAFFGQGTRLTVV.